This T cell receptor (beta chain) was recorded in a study of CD8 T cells in ankylosing spondylitis. Points from the study as a whole: Significant enrichment of disease-linked clones was reported in matched ankylosing spondylitis synovial fluid.

CDR3 length equals 16 residues. The trim removed 2 bases at V and 6 bases at J, leaving 9 bases unmatched. Per germline, CDR1 MGHRA and CDR2 YSYEKL. This clonotype has ten or more counts. Its antigen is unknown. TCRdb reprocessed the 5' RACE reads via MiXCR and lists one record per CDR3 protein. The table has roughly 230,000 distinct CDR3 sequences, 7.5% to 9.5% seen once; the top ten hold roughly 4.9%. This TCR derives from a female donor with ankylosing spondylitis or in good health (not recorded which). Material: blood, either unsorted or a sorted T cell fraction (not recorded which). The chain uses TRBV4-1 and TRBJ2-1; TRBD2 matches at 8 bases. CDR3 amino acids: CASSQHTGGPSNEQFF. The CDR3 DNA follows: TGCGCCAGCAGCCAACATACGGGAGGGCCTTCCAATGAGCAGTTCTTC.